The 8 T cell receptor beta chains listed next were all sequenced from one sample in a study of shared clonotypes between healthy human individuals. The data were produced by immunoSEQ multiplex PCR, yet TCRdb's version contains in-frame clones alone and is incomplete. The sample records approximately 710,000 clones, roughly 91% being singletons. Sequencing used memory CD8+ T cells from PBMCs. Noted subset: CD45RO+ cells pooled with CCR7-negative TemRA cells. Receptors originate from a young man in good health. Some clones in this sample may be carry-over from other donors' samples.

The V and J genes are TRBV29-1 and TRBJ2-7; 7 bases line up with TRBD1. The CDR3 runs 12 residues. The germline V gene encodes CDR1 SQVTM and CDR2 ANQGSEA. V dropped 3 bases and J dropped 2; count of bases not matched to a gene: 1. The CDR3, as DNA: TGCAGCGTTGAGAGGGGGCCCTACGAGCAGTACTTC. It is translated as CSVERGPYEQYF.

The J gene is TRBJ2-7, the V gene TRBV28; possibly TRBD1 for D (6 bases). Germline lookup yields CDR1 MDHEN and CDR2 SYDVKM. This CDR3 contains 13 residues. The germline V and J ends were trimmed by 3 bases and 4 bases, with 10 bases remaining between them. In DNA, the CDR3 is TGTGCCAGCAGTTTTGAGGGGGAGTACGAGCAGTACTTC. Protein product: CASSFEGEYEQYF.

The CDR3 nucleotides read TGTGCCAGTAGTATCCAGGGGAGAGGGACTGAAGCTTTCTTT. Translating gives CASSIQGRGTEAFF. The chain couples TRBV19 to TRBJ1-1, with D maybe TRBD1 (6 bases). Trimming left V 3 bases short and J 5 bases short, with 13 bases between. This CDR3 spans 14 amino acids. CDR1 LNHDA and CDR2 SQIVND come from the germline V gene (reference sequence).

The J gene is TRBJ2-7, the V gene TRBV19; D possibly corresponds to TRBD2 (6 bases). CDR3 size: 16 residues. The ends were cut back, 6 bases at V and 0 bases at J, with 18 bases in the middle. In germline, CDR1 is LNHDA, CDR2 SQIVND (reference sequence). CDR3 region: CASSLIRGTGSYEQYF. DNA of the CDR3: TGTGCCAGTAGCCTAATTCGGGGGACGGGCTCCTACGAGCAGTACTTC.

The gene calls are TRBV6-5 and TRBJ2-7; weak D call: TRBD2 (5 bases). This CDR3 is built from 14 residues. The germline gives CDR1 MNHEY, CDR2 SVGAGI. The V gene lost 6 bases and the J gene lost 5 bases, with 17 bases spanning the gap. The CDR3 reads CASSPVRAPNEQYF. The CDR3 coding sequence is TGTGCCAGCAGCCCCGTGCGGGCCCCCAACGAGCAGTACTTC.

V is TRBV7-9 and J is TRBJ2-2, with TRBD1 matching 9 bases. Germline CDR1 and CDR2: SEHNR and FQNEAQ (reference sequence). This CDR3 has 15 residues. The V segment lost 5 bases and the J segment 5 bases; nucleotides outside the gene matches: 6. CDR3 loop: CASSRTGGGTGELFF. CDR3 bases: TGTGCCAGCAGCCGAACAGGGGGCGGAACCGGGGAGCTGTTTTTT. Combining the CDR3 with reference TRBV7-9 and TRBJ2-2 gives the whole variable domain DTGVSQNPRHKITKRGQNVTFRCDPISEHNRLYWYRQTLGQGPEFLTYFQNEAQLEKSRLLSDRFSAERPKGSFSTLEIQRTEQGDSAMYLCASSRTGGGTGELFFGEGSRLTVL.

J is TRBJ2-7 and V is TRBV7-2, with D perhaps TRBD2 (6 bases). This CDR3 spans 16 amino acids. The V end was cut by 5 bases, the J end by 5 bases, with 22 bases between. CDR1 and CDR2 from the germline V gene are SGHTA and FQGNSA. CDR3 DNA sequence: TGTGCCAGCAGCCAAGGGACGGAGGGCCTGGGGAACGAGCAGTACTTC. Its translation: CASSQGTEGLGNEQYF.

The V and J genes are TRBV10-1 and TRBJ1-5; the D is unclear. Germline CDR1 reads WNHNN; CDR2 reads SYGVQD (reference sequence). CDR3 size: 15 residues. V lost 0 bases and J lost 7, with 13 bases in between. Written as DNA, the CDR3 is TGCGCCAGCAGTGAGTCCCCCTTCAGTCGACAGCCCCAGCATTTT. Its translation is CASSESPFSRQPQHF.